This T cell receptor beta chain was observed in a study of T-cell memory formation after mild COVID-19. Study at large: TCR clusters were mostly donor specific. Regarding the study as a whole: Pre-infection memory showed some responding clones, and this suggested that cross-reactive memory joined.

Amplification by 5'RACE using constant-segment primers produced TCR alpha and TCR beta cDNA libraries that carried sample barcodes and UMIs. Via MiXCR, TCRdb re-called the 5' RACE reads, giving one row per CDR3 protein. The sample shows just over 350,000 distinct CDR3 sequences, 13% to 15% of them seen only once. The table lists this clonotype with a few counts. Its antigen is unknown. CDR3 length: 17 residues. CDR1 and CDR2 from the germline V gene are DFQATT and SNEGSKA (reference sequence). With 6 bases clipped from V and 3 bases from J, the junction kept 9 bases outside the gene matches. Source material: PBMCs or a T cell subset sorted from them (not recorded which). The chain recombines TRBV20-1 with TRBJ2-1, with 15 positions matching TRBD2. The receptor's source is a man aged 18 to 30 who had mild COVID-19 (a few samples of this study predate the infection). Cell type and time point are not known. The CDR3 loop reads CSALWTSGGESYNEQFF. The CDR3 DNA sequence: TGCAGTGCCCTTTGGACTAGCGGGGGGGAGAGCTACAATGAGCAGTTCTTC.